This T cell receptor beta chain was captured by sequencing in a study of Ad26.COV2.S vaccination and SARS-CoV-2 variants. Notes on the study in general: Those who received the vaccine showed greater spike-specific TCR breadth than those given placebo. Assessments of TCR breadth and depth may have underestimated the total T cell responses. With respect to non-spike TCR breadth, vaccine and placebo recipients were similar.

As to this clone: Its antigen is still unknown.

Profiled with immunoSEQ multiplex PCR; TCRdb holds only in-frame clones, not every one. Here the sample spans some 190,000 clones, around 88% being singletons. Trimming shortened V by 6 bases and J by 5 bases, and 11 bases separated the two germline ends. The germline CDR1 and CDR2 sequences are KGHSH and LQKENI. This CDR3 comprises 12 residues. The J gene is TRBJ2-7, the V gene TRBV18; D might be TRBD1 (6 bases). The source was peripheral blood, collected after recovery from COVID-19. This receptor was obtained from a human donor who had recovered from COVID-19. CDR3 protein: CASSHTGNEQYF. The DNA for the CDR3 is TGTGCCAGCTCCCACACAGGGAACGAGCAGTACTTC.